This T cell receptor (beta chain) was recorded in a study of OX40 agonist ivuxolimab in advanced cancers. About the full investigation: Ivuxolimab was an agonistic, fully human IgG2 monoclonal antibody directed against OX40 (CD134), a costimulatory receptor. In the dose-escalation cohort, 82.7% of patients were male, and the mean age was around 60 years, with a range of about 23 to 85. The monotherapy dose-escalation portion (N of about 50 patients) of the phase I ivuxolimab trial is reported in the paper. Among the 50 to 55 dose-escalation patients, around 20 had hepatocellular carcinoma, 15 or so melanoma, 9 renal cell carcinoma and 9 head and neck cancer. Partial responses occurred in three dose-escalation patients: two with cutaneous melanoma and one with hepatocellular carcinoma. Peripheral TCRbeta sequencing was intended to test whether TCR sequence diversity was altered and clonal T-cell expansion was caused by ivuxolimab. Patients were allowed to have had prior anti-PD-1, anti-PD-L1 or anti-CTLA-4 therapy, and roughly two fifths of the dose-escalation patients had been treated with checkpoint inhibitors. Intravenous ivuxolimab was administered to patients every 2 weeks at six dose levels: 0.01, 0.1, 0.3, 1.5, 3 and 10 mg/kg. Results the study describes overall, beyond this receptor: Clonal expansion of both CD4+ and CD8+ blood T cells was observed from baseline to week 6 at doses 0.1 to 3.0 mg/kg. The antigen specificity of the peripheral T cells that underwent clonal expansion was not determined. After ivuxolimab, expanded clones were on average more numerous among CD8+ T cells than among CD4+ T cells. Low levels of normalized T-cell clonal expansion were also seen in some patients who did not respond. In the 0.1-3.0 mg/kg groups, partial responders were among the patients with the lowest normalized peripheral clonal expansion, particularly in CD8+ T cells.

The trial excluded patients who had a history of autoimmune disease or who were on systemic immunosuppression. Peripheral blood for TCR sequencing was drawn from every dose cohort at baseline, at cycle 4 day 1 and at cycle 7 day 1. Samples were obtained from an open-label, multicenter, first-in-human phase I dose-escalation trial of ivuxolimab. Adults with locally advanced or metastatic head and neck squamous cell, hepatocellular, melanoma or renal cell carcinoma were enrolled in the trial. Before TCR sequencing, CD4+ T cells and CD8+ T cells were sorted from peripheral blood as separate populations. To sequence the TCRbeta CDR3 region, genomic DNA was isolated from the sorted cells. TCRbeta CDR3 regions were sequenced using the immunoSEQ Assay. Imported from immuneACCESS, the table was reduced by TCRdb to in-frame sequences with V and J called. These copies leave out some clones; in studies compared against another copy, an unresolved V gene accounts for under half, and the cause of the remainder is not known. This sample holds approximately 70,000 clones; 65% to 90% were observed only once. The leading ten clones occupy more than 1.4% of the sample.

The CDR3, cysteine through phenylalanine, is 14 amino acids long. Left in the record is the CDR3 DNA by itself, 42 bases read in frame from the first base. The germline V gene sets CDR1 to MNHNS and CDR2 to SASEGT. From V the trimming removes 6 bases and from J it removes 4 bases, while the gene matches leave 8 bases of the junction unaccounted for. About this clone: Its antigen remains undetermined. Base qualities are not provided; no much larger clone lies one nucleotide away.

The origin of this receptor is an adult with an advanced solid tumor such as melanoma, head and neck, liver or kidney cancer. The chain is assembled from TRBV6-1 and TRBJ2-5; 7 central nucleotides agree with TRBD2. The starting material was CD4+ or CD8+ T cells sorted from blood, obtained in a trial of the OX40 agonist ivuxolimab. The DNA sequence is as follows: TGTGCCAGCAGGCCGGGACTACAGCCAGAGACCCAGTACTTC. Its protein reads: CASRPGLQPETQYF.